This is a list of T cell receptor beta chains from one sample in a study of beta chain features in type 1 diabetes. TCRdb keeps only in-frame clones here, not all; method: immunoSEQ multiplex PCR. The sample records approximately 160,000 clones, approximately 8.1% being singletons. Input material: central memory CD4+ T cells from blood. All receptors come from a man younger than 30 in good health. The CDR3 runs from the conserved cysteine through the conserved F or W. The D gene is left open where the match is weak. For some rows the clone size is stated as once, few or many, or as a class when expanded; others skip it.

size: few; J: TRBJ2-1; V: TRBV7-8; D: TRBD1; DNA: TGTGCCAGCAGCGCCTCCGGGACAGGGTTTGGTGAGCAGTTCTTC; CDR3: CASSASGTGFGEQFF
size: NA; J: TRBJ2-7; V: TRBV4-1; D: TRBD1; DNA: TGCGCCAGCAGCAAAAGAGGAAATATAAGGACAGGGATATCCTACGAGCAGTACTTC; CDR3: CASSKRGNIRTGISYEQYF
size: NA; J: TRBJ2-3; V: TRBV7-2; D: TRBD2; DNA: TGTGCCAGCAGCTTAGGGCCTAGCGGAGCTAGCACAGATACGCAGTATTTT; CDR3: CASSLGPSGASTDTQYF
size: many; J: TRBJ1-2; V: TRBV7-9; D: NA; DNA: TGTGCCAGCAGCTTAGACGGGGTCGCCTATGGCTACACCTTC; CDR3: CASSLDGVAYGYTF
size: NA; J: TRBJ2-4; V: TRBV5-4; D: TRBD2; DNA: TGTGCCAGCAGCTCCGATACTAGCGGGAGGTCTTTGGCCAAAAACATTCAGTACTTC; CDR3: CASSSDTSGRSLAKNIQYF
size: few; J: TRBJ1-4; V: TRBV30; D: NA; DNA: TGTGCCTGGGACAGGAGATCTAATGAAAAACTGTTTTTT; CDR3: CAWDRRSNEKLFF
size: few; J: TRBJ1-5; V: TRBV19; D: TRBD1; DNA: TGTGCCAGTAGTACGGGACAGACAAGCAATCAGCCCCAGCATTTT; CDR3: CASSTGQTSNQPQHF
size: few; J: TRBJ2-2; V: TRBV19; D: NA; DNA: TGTGCCAGTAGTATCGGGGGGCTGGACACCGGGGAGCTGTTTTTT; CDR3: CASSIGGLDTGELFF
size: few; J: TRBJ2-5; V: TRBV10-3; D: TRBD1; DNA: TGTGCCATCAGCAGGGGGCTGGAGGAGACCCAGTACTTC; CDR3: CAISRGLEETQYF
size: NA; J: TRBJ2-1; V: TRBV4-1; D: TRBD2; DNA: TGCGCCAGCAGCCAAGATCTCCAGCGGGGGGTTTACAATGAGCAGTTCTTC; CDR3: CASSQDLQRGVYNEQFF
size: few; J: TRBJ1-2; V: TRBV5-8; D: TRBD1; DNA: TGTGCCAGCAGCTTACCGGGACAGGCTTCCTTCTATGGCTACACCTTC; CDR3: CASSLPGQASFYGYTF
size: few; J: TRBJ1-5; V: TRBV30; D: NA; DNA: TGTGCCTGGAGTGTACTAGGAGGGAGCAATCAGCCCCAGCATTTT; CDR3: CAWSVLGGSNQPQHF
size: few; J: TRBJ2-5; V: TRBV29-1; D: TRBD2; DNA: TGCAGCGTTGGGGCTAGCGGGGGGACGGGGACCCAGTACTTC; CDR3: CSVGASGGTGTQYF
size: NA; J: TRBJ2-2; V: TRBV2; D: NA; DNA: TGTGCCAGCAGTGAATCCGGACATCTCACCGGGGAGCTGTTTTTT; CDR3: CASSESGHLTGELFF
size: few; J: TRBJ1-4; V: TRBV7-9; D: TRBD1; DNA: TGTGCCAGCAGCATCCGACAGGGGTGGTCTGAAAAACTGTTTTTT; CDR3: CASSIRQGWSEKLFF
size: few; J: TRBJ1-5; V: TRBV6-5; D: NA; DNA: TGTGCCAGCAGTTATGGGGGCAGCAATCAGCCCCAGCATTTT; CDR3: CASSYGGSNQPQHF
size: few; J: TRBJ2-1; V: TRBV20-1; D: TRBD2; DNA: TGCAGTGCTAGAGGGACTAGCGAGCAGTTCTTC; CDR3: CSARGTSEQFF
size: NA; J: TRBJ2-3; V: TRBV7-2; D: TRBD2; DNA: TGTGCCAGCAGCTCCCAGAGCGGGGGGGACCCAGATACGCAGTATTTT; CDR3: CASSSQSGGDPDTQYF
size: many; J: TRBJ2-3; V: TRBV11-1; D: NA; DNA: TGTGCCAGCTCCGGACTATATAGCACAGATACGCAGTATTTT; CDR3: CASSGLYSTDTQYF
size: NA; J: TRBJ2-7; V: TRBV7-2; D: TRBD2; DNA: TGTGCCAGCAGCTGGACCGGGACTAGCGGGGGGGCCTCCGAGCAGTACTTC; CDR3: CASSWTGTSGGASEQYF
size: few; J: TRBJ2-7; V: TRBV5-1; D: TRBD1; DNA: TGCGCCAGCAGCTTGGGTCGACAGGGGGCAGGTGAGCAGTACTTC; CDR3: CASSLGRQGAGEQYF